This paragraph reports one TCR beta chain. Its matching antigen is unknown. The junction departs from the called germline gene at one end, perhaps through a read error. This sample is drawn from a study of cytomegalovirus exposure and HLA in healthy donors. Study results and limitations: A further, later analysis showed that HLA-associated TCR beta chains (compared with equally common others) were more clonally expanded.

CDR1 and CDR2 from the germline V gene are SEHNR and FQNEAQ (reference sequence). This CDR3 has 16 amino acids. With 60 Vbeta and 13 Jbeta primers, the PCR was carried out. Only in-frame clones appear in the TCRdb table, and some are missing; sequencing was by immunoSEQ multiplex PCR. In the table there are approximately 120,000 clones, around 80% of which are singletons. The study sampled nominally healthy donors, though unrecorded immune exposures were likely. The chain recombines TRBV7-9 with TRBJ1-3; tentative D call: TRBD1 (5 bases). Material for sequencing was PBMCs. The receptor was derived from a woman in her thirties in good health and CMV-seronegative. Here the CDR3 reads CSSSLAVRDTGNTIYF. The CDR3 nucleotides read TGTTCCAGCAGCTTAGCGGTCAGGGATACTGGAAACACCATATATTTT.